This entry is about one TCR beta chain. Its antigen is undetermined. As defined, naive CD8 cells were CD45RO-negative and positively selected for CCR7, with terminally differentiated effector memory CD45RA+ cells excluded. The record originates from a study of shared clonotypes between healthy human individuals. Study-level background: With ages of 18 to 49, the donors were two women and a few men.

The germline V and J ends were trimmed by 2 bases and 1 base, with 9 bases remaining between them. This CDR3 has 15 amino acids. Germline CDR1 MGHRA, CDR2 YSYEKL. General observations from the study: The diversity represented, both genetic and in exposure history, was limited by few donors. The sole specimen, blood, was sampled, and tissue repertoires likely differ.

The deep-level immunoSEQ assay was used. Only in-frame clones appear in the TCRdb table, and some are missing; sequencing was by immunoSEQ multiplex PCR. The sample lists about 2.1 million clones; around 95% were seen once. This TCR was sampled from a man aged 18 to 29 in good health. Some clones in this sample may be carry-over from other donors' samples. The rearrangement links TRBV4-1 to TRBJ1-3; D is undetermined. Sequencing input: naive CD8+ T cells from PBMCs. CDR3 region: CASSQQERSGNTIYF. The CDR3 DNA follows: TGCGCCAGCAGCCAACAGGAGAGGTCTGGAAACACCATATATTTT.